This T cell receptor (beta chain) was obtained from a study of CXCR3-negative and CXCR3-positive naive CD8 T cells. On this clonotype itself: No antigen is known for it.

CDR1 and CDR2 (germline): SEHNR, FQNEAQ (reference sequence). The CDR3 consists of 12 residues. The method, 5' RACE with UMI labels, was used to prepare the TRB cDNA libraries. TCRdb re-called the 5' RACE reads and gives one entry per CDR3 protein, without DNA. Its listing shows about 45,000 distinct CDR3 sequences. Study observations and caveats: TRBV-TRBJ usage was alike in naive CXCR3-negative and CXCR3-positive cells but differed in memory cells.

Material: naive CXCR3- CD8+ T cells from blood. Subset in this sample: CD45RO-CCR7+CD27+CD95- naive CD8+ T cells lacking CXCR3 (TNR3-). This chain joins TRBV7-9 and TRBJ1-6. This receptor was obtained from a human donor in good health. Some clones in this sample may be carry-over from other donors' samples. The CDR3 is CASSLLDSPLHF. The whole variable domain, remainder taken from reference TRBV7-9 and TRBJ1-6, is DTGVSQNPRHKITKRGQNVTFRCDPISEHNRLYWYRQTLGQGPEFLTYFQNEAQLEKSRLLSDRFSAERPKGSFSTLEIQRTEQGDSAMYLCASSLLDSPLHFGNGTRLTVT.